The clone carrying this T cell receptor (beta chain) was seen only once. Described treatment: approximately 18 received Ad26.COV2.S at low or high dose, single or two shots; about 5 received placebo; per-sample allocation not given. Material that was analyzed had been drawn on day 63 after the first vaccine or placebo injection. Recruitment in Boston yielded a donor of adult age, 18-55 years. The sample comes from a study of Ad26.COV2.S vaccination and SARS-CoV-2 variants. Across the study: Among those in the COV1001 Ad26.COV2.S trial arm was the donor.

The method was immunoSEQ multiplex PCR; TCRdb's version includes in-frame clones alone and lacks a portion of them. This sample yields roughly 420,000 clones, of which around 87% are seen a single time; roughly 4% belongs to the top ten. Unmatched junction bases numbered 6, after V lost 5 bases and J lost 2 bases. The V gene's germline CDR1 is ENHRY and CDR2 SYGVKD. The CDR3 has 15 amino acids. This material consisted of peripheral blood, taken in a trial of Ad26.COV2.S vaccine versus placebo. This chain links TRBV10-3 with TRBJ2-7; 10 bases map to TRBD2. The source is a person aged 18 to 65 who received the Ad26.COV2.S COVID-19 vaccine or a placebo. The CDR3 DNA is TGTGCCATCAGTCAGAGCGGGGGGGCCACCTACGAGCAGTACTTC. This sequence encodes CAISQSGGATYEQYF.